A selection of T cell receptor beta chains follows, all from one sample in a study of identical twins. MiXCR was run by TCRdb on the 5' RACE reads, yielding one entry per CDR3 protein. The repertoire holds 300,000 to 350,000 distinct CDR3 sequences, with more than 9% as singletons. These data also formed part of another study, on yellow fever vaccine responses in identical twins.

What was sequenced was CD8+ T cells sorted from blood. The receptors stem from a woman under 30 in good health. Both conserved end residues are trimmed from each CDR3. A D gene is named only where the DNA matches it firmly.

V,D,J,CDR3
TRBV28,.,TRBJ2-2,ASSLASVNTGELF
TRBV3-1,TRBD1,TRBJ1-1,ASSRATGGNTEAF
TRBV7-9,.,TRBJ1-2,ASSYRRFSSNYGYT
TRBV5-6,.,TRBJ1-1,ASSASTNTEAF
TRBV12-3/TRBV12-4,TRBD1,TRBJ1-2,ASSSQGVDYGYT
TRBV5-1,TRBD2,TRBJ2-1,ASSPAGTRLDEQF
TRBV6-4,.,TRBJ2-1,ASSPGENNEQF
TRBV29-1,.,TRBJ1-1,SVEGVNTEAF
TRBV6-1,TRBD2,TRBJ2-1,ASSRSSSGLAGVRDNEQF
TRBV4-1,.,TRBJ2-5,ASSHPPFRDGGGGETQY
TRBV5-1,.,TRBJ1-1,ASSLASRTNEAF
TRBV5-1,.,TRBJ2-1,ASSLGLHNEQF
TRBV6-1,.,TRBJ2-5,ASRSVEGGLSEETQY
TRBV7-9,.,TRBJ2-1,ASSRKTDNEQF
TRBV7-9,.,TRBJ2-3,ASSSPGSPDTQY
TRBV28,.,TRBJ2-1,ASSPSGSYEQF
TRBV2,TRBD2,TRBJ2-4,ASSDSHSGKAKNIQY
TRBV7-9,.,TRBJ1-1,ASSLGGNEAF
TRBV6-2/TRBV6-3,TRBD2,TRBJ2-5,ASSLGLAGGGETQY
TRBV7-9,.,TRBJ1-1,ASSPPGQGTEAF
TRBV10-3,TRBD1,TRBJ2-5,AISEGDRSEETQY
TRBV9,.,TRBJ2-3,ASSVEGSGVTDTQY
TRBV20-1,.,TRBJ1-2,SVWAEDNYGYT
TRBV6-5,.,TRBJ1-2,ASSYTGSDYNYGYT
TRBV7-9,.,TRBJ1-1,ASSPPNGDTEAF
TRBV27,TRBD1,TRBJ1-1,ASRGRQGGTEAF
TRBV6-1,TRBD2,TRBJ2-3,ASSTGLAGASTDTQY
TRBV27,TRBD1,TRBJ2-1,ASSHFTGASLNEQF
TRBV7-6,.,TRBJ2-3,ASSYSRVGTDTQY
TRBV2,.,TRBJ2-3,ASSEALLGQY
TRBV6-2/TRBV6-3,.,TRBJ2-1,ASSYPSNEQF
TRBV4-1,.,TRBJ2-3,ASSQRLTGSSTDTQY
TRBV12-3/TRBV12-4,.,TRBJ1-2,ASSLETPDGYT
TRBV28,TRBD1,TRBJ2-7,ASRKTGAPYEQY
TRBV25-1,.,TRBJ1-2,ASSKTGGYGYT
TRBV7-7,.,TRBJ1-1,ASSSSQYTEAF
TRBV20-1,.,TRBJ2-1,SASIIWGRRTPRRKYNEQF
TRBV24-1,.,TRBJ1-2,ATSDTDRRDGYT
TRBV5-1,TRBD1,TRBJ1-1,ASSLRQGENTEAF
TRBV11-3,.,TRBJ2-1,ASSVWAGSYNEQF
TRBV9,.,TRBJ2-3,ASSAGLVLTDTQY
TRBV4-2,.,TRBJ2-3,ASSQALGDTQY
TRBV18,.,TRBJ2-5,ASSPGGTELPWETQY
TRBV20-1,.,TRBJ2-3,SARSVADGGDTQY
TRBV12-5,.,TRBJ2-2,ASGFQGETGELF
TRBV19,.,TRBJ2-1,ASSIGSQTYNEQF
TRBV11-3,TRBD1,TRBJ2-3,ASSFGTGDTDTQY
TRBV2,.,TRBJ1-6,ASSAEPFYNSPLH